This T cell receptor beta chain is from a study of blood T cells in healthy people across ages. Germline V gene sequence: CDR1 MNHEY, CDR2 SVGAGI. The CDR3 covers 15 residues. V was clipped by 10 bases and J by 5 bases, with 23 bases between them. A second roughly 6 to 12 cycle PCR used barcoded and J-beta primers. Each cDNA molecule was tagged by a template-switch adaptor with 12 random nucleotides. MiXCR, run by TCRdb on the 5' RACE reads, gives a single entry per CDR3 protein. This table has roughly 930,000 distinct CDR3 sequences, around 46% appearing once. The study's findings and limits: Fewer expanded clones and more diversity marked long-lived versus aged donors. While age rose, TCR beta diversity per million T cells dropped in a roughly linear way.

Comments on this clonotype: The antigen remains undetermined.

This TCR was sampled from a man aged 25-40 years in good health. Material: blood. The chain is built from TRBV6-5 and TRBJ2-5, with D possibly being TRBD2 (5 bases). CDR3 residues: CATLGEGGSYETQYF. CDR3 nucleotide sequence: TGTGCCACCCTGGGAGAGGGCGGTAGTTATGAGACCCAGTACTTC.